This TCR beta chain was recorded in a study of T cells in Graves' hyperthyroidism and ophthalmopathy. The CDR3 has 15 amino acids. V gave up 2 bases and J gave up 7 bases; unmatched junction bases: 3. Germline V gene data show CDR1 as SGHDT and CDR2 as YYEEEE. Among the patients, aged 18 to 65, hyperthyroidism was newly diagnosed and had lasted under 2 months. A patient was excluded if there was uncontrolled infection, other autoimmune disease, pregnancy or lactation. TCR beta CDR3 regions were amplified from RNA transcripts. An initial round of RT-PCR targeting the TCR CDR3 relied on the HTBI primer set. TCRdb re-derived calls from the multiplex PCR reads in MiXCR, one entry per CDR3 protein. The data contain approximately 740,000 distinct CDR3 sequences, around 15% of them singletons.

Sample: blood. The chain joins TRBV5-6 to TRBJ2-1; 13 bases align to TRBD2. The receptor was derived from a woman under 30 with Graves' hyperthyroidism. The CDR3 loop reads CASSFRTSGSNEQFF. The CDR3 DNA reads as TGTGCCAGCAGCTTTCGGACTAGCGGGAGTAATGAGCAGTTCTTC.